This T cell receptor beta chain appears in the sequencing data of a study of blood T cell repertoires in COVID-19. Germline V CDR1 and CDR2: SGHDT, YYEEEE. CDR3 size: 13 residues. Authors' processing steps: Reference gene primer amplification yielded estimated nucleated cell counts. The table came from immunoSEQ multiplex PCR; TCRdb's copy has only in-frame clones and leaves some out. The V and J calls and the clone size are those of that table, but D and trimming were determined from the DNA. The sample has more than 250,000 clones, about 87% seen once; the top ten hold around 1.6%. With regard to this clone: The junction departs from the called germline gene at one end, perhaps through a read error.

Sequences were obtained from peripheral blood. This rearrangement joins TRBV5-6 to TRBJ2-5; 10 bases line up with TRBD1. The TCR sequence derives from a woman under 40 with COVID-19, enrolled during active disease. CDR3 DNA: TGTGCCAGCAGCTTGGTGGTTGCGGACAGGGGGGACTTC. Protein: CASSLVVADRGDF.